These 3 T cell receptor beta chains share one sample of origin, sequenced in a study of blood T cell repertoires in COVID-19. TCRdb keeps only in-frame clones here, not all; method: immunoSEQ multiplex PCR. The data show some 300,000 clones, about 89% seen once. The sample taken for sequencing was PBMCs or T cells enriched from blood (not recorded which). The receptor set was obtained from a woman aged 35 to 49 who had recovered from COVID-19.

The chain carries TRBV6-4 and TRBJ1-1; 8 bases match TRBD1. The junction had 7 bases not matched to a gene; V was cut back by 6 bases and J by 4 bases. The germline gives CDR1 MRHNA, CDR2 SNTAGT. The CDR3 has 14 amino acids. The CDR3 bases are TGTGCCAGCAGGCCCGGACAGGGATCCACTGAAGCTTTCTTT. Its protein is CASRPGQGSTEAFF.

V is TRBV9 and J is TRBJ1-4; 9 bases align to TRBD1. The V and J ends lost 4 bases and 6 bases, in that order; junction bases with no gene match: 7. This CDR3 spans 15 amino acids. Germline V gene sequence: CDR1 SGDLS, CDR2 YYNGEE. The CDR3: CASSFRQGVDEKLFF. The CDR3 DNA reads as TGTGCCAGCAGCTTCCGACAGGGGGTTGATGAAAAACTGTTTTTT.

This clone was counted only a few times. The chain links TRBV3-1 (or the pseudogene TRBV3-2) to TRBJ1-3, with D tentatively TRBD1 (6 bases). This CDR3 region has 16 residues. V shed 1 base and J shed 0 bases, with 10 bases lying between them. Germline values: CDR1 LGHDT, CDR2 YNNKEL (reference sequence). CDR3 loop: CASSQADRTSGNTIYF. The CDR3 DNA is TGTGCCAGCAGCCAAGCAGACAGGACCTCTGGAAACACCATATATTTT.